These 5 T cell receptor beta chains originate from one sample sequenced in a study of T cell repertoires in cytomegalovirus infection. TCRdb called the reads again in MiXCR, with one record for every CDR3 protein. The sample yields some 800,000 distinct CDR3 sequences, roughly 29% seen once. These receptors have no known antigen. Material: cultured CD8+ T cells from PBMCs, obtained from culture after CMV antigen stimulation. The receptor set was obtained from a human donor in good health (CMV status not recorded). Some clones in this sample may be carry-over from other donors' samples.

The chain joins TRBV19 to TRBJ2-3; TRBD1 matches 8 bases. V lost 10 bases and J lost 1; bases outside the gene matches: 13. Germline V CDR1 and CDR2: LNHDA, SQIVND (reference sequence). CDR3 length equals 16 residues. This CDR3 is CATYPEGTGGTDTQYF. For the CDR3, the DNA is TGTGCCACCTATCCAGAGGGGACAGGAGGCACAGATACGCAGTATTTT.

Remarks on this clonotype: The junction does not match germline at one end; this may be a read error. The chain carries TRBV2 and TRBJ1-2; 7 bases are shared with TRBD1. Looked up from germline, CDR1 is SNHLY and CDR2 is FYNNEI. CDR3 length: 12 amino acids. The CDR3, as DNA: TGTGTCAGCCCGGGGACAGCTTATGGCTACACCTTC. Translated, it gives CVSPGTAYGYTF.

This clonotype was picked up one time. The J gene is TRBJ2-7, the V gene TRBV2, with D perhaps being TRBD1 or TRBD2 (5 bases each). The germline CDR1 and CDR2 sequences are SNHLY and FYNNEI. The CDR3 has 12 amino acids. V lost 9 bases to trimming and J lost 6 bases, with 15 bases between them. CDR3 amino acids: CARETDEGEQYF. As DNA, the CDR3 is TGTGCCAGAGAGACAGACGAGGGCGAGCAGTACTTC.

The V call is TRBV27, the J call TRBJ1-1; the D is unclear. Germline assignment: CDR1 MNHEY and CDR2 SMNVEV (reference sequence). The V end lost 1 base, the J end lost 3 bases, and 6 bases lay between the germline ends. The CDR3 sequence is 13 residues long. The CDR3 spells CASSLFGDTEAFF. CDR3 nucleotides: TGTGCCAGCAGTTTATTTGGAGACACTGAAGCTTTCTTT.

In DNA form, the CDR3 reads TGCGCCAGCAGCTTGGAGGGGGACTTAGGAACCGGTCCTGGAAACACCATATATTTT. It yields the protein CASSLEGDLGTGPGNTIYF. The V gene is TRBV5-1, the J gene TRBJ1-3; weak D call: TRBD1 (6 bases). Trimming shortened V by 0 bases and J by 2 bases, and 21 bases separated the two germline ends. The CDR3 is 19 residues long. In germline, CDR1 is SGHRS, CDR2 YFSETQ.